In its sample, the clone carrying this T cell receptor beta chain was seen a few times. These data are taken from a study of blood T cell repertoires in COVID-19. Source study methods: Reference gene primer amplification yielded estimated nucleated cell counts. Profiled with immunoSEQ multiplex PCR; TCRdb holds only in-frame clones, not every one. Clone size and V and J calls were adopted from that table, with D and trimming inferred from the DNA. The sample records some 350,000 clones, about 90% being singletons. Germline CDR1 and CDR2: LGHNA and YNFKEQ. V dropped 1 base and J dropped 4; count of bases not matched to a gene: 12. The CDR3 runs 18 residues.

Sequenced sample: peripheral blood. This sequence joins TRBV4-2 and TRBJ2-2, with 7 bases lining up with TRBD2. The TCR comes from a woman between 45 and 65 years old with COVID-19, enrolled during active disease. The CDR3 sequence: CASSQGPVGGRATGELFF. In nucleotides, the CDR3 is TGTGCCAGCAGCCAAGGTCCCGTGGGCGGGAGAGCCACCGGGGAGCTGTTTTTT.